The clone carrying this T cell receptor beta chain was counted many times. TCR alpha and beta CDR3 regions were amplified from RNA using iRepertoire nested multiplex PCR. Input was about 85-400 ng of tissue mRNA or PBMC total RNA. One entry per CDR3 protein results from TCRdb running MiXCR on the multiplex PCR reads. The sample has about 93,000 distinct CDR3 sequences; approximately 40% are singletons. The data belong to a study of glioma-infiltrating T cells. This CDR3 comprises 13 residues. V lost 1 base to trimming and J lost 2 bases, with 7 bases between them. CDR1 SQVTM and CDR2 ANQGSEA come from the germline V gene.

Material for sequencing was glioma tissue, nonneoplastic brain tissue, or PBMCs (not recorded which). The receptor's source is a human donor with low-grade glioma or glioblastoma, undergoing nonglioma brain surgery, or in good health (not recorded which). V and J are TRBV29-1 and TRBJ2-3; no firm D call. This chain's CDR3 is CSVEVPDTDTQYF. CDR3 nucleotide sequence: TGCAGCGTTGAAGTGCCAGACACAGATACGCAGTATTTT.